This TCR beta chain was recovered during a study of blood T cell repertoires in COVID-19. Looking at the study overall: COVID-19 samples, acute and convalescent, were from the United States, Italy and Spain. Sample material is recorded as cDNA or gDNA derived from T cells, B-cell-depleted T cells, or PBMCs.

In the source study's methods: Amplified reference gene primers provided the basis for estimating nucleated cell counts. Libraries were prepared by immunoSEQ multiplex PCR; TCRdb keeps only in-frame clonotypes and omits some of them. V, J and clone size derive from that table, while D and trimming were established from the DNA sequence. The sample records around 72,000 clones, 70% to 90% being singletons. Trimming removed 6 bases from V and 3 bases from J; junction bases left unmatched: 8. Germline V gene sequence: CDR1 SNHLY, CDR2 FYNNEI. The CDR3 runs 14 residues. V is TRBV2 and J is TRBJ2-7; 7 nucleotides align to TRBD1. The source of this sequence is a woman between 65 and 79 years old with acute or convalescent COVID-19. Source material: peripheral blood. CDR3 region: CASSPGDSFYEQYF. CDR3 nucleotide sequence: TGTGCCAGCAGCCCTGGGGACAGTTTCTACGAGCAGTACTTC.